This T cell receptor beta chain originates from a study of neurological immune-mediated disorders. In its sample, this clonotype was seen many times. The cDNA was generated by 5'RACE with 10-nucleotide random UMIs. A single record per CDR3 protein comes from TCRdb applying MiXCR to the 5' RACE reads. The sample holds 55,000 to 85,000 distinct CDR3 sequences; 2.5% to 4% are singletons and the top ten take more than 4.5%. This CDR3 is built from 12 residues. CDR1 and CDR2 from the germline V gene are SGHTS and YDEGEE. Trimming cost V 6 bases and J 0 bases, with 6 bases left between them. Libraries used 2 million unsorted PBMCs kept frozen in RNAlater.

J is TRBJ1-1 and V is TRBV5-8; D is unresolved. Sequenced material: PBMCs. This clonotype was sampled from a woman aged 45-60 years with multiple sclerosis. In nucleotides, the CDR3 is TGTGCCAGCATAAGCATGAACACTGAAGCTTTCTTT. Residues: CASISMNTEAFF.